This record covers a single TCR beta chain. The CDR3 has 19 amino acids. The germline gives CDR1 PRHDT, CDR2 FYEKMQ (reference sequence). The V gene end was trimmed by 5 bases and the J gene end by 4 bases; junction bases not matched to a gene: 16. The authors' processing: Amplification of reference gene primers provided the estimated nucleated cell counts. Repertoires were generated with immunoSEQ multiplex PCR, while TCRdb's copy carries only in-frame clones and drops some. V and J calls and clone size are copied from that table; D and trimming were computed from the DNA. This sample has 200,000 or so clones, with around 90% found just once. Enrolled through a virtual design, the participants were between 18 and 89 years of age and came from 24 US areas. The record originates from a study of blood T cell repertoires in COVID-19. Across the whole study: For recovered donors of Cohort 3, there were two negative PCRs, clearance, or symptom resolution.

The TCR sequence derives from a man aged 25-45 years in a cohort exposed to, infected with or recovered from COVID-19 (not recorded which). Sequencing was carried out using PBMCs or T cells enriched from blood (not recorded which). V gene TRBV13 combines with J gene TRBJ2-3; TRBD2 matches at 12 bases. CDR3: CASSQGLAGLFPSPDTQYF. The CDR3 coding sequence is TGTGCCAGCAGCCAGGGACTAGCGGGTCTCTTTCCGTCTCCAGATACGCAGTATTTT.